Listed here are 32 T cell receptor beta chains from one sample, sequenced in a study of blood T cells in healthy people across ages. The use of a sample-barcoded 5' primer and a J-beta primer mix characterized a second PCR of roughly 6 to 12 cycles. TCRdb re-analysed the 5' RACE reads in MiXCR, keeping a single row per CDR3 protein. This sample has 450,000 to 600,000 distinct CDR3 sequences; about 27% occur once, and the top ten carry approximately 3.6%. The sample also formed part of further work on T cells of mothers and their children.

Sequencing was done on a sample of blood. Receptors originate from a boy aged 2-15 years in good health.

The rearrangement joins TRBV7-3 to TRBJ2-2; tentative D call: TRBD1 (6 bases). Germline V gives CDR1 SGHTA, CDR2 FQGTGA. This CDR3 is 15 amino acids long. V was clipped by 5 bases and J by 7 bases, with 17 bases between them. DNA for the CDR3: TGTGCCAGCAGCGTCACAGGGATTTCGGACGGGGAGCTGTTTTTT. Protein product: CASSVTGISDGELFF.

The chain links TRBV9 to TRBJ1-1; no definite D call. The CDR3 sequence is 14 residues long. Germline values: CDR1 SGDLS, CDR2 YYNGEE. Trimming removed 6 bases at V and 5 bases at J, with 17 bases between. The CDR3 loop is CASIQGRGWTEAFF. CDR3 coding DNA: TGTGCCAGCATCCAAGGTCGGGGATGGACTGAAGCTTTCTTT.

This chain uses TRBV7-8 with TRBJ1-2, with D unclear. The CDR3 extends over 13 amino acids. V lost 4 bases to trimming and J lost 9 bases, with 15 bases between them. Germline CDR1 SGHVS, CDR2 FQNEAQ. DNA of the CDR3: TGTGCCAGCAGCTCCAAATCCCGGCTTAGCTACACCTTC. Its protein product is CASSSKSRLSYTF. Supplemented by reference TRBV7-8 and TRBJ1-2, the full variable domain reads GAGVSQSPRYKVAKRGQDVALRCDPISGHVSLFWYQQALGQGPEFLTYFQNEAQLDKSGLPSDRFFAERPEGSVSTLKIQRTQQEDSAVYLCASSSKSRLSYTFGSGTRLTVV.

V gene TRBV20-1 combines with J gene TRBJ2-3; 8 nucleotides agree with TRBD2. Germline trimming cut 5 bases from V and 0 bases from J; bases unmatched to any gene: 4. Germline V lookup: CDR1 DFQATT, CDR2 SNEGSKA (reference sequence). The CDR3 is 14 residues long. The CDR3 here is CSAPAGASTDTQYF. The CDR3 region has the DNA TGCAGTGCTCCAGCGGGAGCCAGCACAGATACGCAGTATTTT.

This chain uses TRBV20-1 with TRBJ2-5; 8 positions match TRBD1. Trimming removed 5 bases from V and 5 bases from J; junction bases left unmatched: 19. The germline CDR1 and CDR2 sequences are DFQATT and SNEGSKA (reference sequence). The CDR3 has 17 residues. For the CDR3, the DNA is TGCAGTGCTTTCCCCTATACCCACAGGGGGTCGGAGGAGACCCAGTACTTC. This sequence encodes CSAFPYTHRGSEETQYF.

In its sample, this clonotype was seen a few times. CDR3 sequence: CSVPSVGPGELFF. In nucleotides, the CDR3 is TGCAGCGTTCCGAGCGTAGGCCCCGGGGAGCTGTTTTTT. The chain recombines TRBV29-1 with TRBJ2-2; D is unresolved. Trimming left V 5 bases short and J 6 bases short, with 13 bases between. This CDR3 contains 13 residues. The germline V gene has CDR1 SQVTM and CDR2 ANQGSEA.

The rearrangement uses TRBV5-5 and TRBJ1-4; D is possibly TRBD1 (6 bases). Germline V gene sequence: CDR1 SGHKS, CDR2 YYEKEE (reference sequence). V shed 2 bases and J shed 7 bases, with 18 bases lying between them. The CDR3 is 16 amino acids. DNA for the CDR3: TGTGCCAGCAGCTTATACCTGGACAGTACAAGTGAAAAACTGTTTTTT. Protein: CASSLYLDSTSEKLFF.

In its sample, this clonotype was seen a few times. The rearrangement joins TRBV7-6 to TRBJ2-1; D gene uncertain. The CDR3 has 17 amino acids. Germline loops: CDR1 SGHVS, CDR2 FNYEAQ. Trimming took 2 bases from V and 1 from J, leaving 15 bases between them. The CDR3: CASSLQQDWASYNEQFF. The CDR3 nucleotides read TGTGCCAGCAGCTTACAACAAGACTGGGCTTCCTACAATGAGCAGTTCTTC.

V is TRBV3-1 and J is TRBJ2-7; no firm D call. This CDR3 has 14 residues. The ends were cut back, 1 base at V and 1 base at J, with 8 bases in the middle. CDR1 is LGHDT, CDR2 YNNKEL, per germline (reference sequence). The CDR3 nucleotides are TGTGCCAGCAGCCAAGCCACCCGATCCTACGAGCAGTACTTC. Protein: CASSQATRSYEQYF.

This clonotype was seen a few times. The rearrangement links TRBV7-6 to TRBJ2-5; 11 bases map to TRBD2. Trimming at V came to 4 bases and at J to 4 bases, leaving 5 bases not matched to a gene. Germline V CDR1 and CDR2: SGHVS, FNYEAQ. The CDR3 consists of 15 residues. The CDR3 sequence is CASSSISGGGETQYF. Written as DNA, the CDR3 is TGTGCCAGCAGCTCCATTAGCGGGGGGGGAGAGACCCAGTACTTC.

This clonotype has more than one count but fewer than ten. The chain employs TRBV2 and TRBJ2-1; D is perhaps TRBD2 (5 bases). This CDR3 comprises 14 residues. Germline V gene lookup returns CDR1 SNHLY and CDR2 FYNNEI. The V end lost 4 bases, the J end lost 8 bases, and 15 bases lay between the germline ends. The CDR3 DNA reads TGTGCCAGCAGTGGGAGGCTATCTTCAGATGAGCAGTTCTTC. This translates into CASSGRLSSDEQFF.

Points on this clonotype: The junction does not match germline at one end; this may be a read error. The V and J genes are TRBV6-5 and TRBJ1-1, with TRBD1 matching 7 bases. CDR1 and CDR2 from the germline V gene are MNHEY and SVGAGI. The CDR3 covers 14 residues. The CDR3 region is CASRHRGSGTEASF. Written as DNA, the CDR3 is TGTGCCAGCAGACACAGGGGTAGTGGCACTGAAGCTTCCTTT.

DNA for the CDR3: TGTGCCAGCAGCTTAGGACCATCGGGTACCGGGGAGCTGTTTTTT. Translating it yields CASSLGPSGTGELFF. J is TRBJ2-2 and V is TRBV7-2; D is ambiguous. The V end was cut by 1 base, the J end by 5 bases, with 11 bases between. Germline loops: CDR1 SGHTA, CDR2 FQGNSA. The CDR3 spans 15 residues.

This clonotype was counted only a few times. V usage is TRBV9 and J usage is TRBJ2-5, with TRBD2 identical over 9 bases. V lost 4 bases and J lost 3; bases outside the gene matches: 7. This CDR3 is built from 15 residues. Germline V gene sequence: CDR1 SGDLS, CDR2 YYNGEE. CDR3 nucleotide sequence: TGTGCCAGCAGCCCCCTAGCGGGGAGTAAAGAGACCCAGTACTTC. This sequence encodes CASSPLAGSKETQYF.

Written as DNA, the CDR3 is TGTGCCAGCAGCCCCACACCGGGAGATACGCAGTATTTT. This codes for CASSPTPGDTQYF. V and J are TRBV7-3 and TRBJ2-3; D remains ambiguous. V lost 5 bases and J lost 5, with 11 bases in between. This CDR3 has 13 residues. Germline lookup yields CDR1 SGHTA and CDR2 FQGTGA. Supplemented by reference TRBV7-3 and TRBJ2-3, the full variable domain reads GAGVSQTPSNKVTEKGKYVELRCDPISGHTALYWYRQSLGQGPEFLIYFQGTGAADDSGLPNDRFFAVRPEGSVSTLKIQRTERGDSAVYLCASSPTPGDTQYFGPGTRLTVL.

This clonotype came up a few times. V gene TRBV4-3 combines with J gene TRBJ1-1; D ambiguous. V was clipped by 0 bases and J by 1 base, with 12 bases between them. The CDR3 is 16 amino acids. Germline CDR1 is LGHNA and CDR2 is YSLEER. The CDR3 nucleotides are TGCGCCAGCAGCCAAGACGTACCCCCTAAGAACACTGAAGCTTTCTTT. Translated, it gives CASSQDVPPKNTEAFF.

The sample holds a few counts of this clonotype. The chain recombines TRBV18 with TRBJ2-7, with D perhaps matching TRBD1 or TRBD2 (6 bases each). This CDR3 is built from 16 residues. V shed 6 bases and J shed 0 bases, with 18 bases lying between them. Germline V gene lookup returns CDR1 KGHSH and CDR2 LQKENI. The CDR3 is CASSPGGTRSSYEQYF. The CDR3 region has the DNA TGTGCCAGCTCCCCCGGAGGGACAAGGAGCTCCTACGAGCAGTACTTC.

The chain couples TRBV3-1 to TRBJ2-5; D possibly corresponds to TRBD1 (5 bases). CDR3 length: 15 amino acids. The germline V gene encodes CDR1 LGHDT and CDR2 YNNKEL (reference sequence). The germline V and J ends were trimmed by 1 base and 7 bases, with 16 bases remaining between them. In DNA, the CDR3 is TGTGCCAGCAGCCAAGTTCTCCGACAGCCTTCGACCCAGTACTTC. Protein: CASSQVLRQPSTQYF.

The chain recombines TRBV3-1 with TRBJ2-3, with unresolved D. Germline V gene sequence: CDR1 LGHDT, CDR2 YNNKEL (reference sequence). CDR3 length: 12 residues. Trimming took off 5 bases at V and 6 bases at J, with 9 bases between the two ends. As DNA, the CDR3 is TGTGCCAGCAGCTGGGTACAGGATACGCAGTATTTT. The encoded protein is CASSWVQDTQYF.

This rearrangement joins TRBV5-1 to TRBJ2-1, with TRBD2 matching over 7 bases. CDR3 length: 20 amino acids. Germline CDR1 and CDR2: SGHRS and YFSETQ. V lost 0 bases and J lost 0; bases outside the gene matches: 15. CDR3 in DNA: TGCGCCAGCAGCTTGGCGGCGGCGGGAGTTCGTTCCAGCTCCTACAATGAGCAGTTCTTC. As protein: CASSLAAAGVRSSSYNEQFF.

The chain links TRBV29-1 to TRBJ2-7; 7 nucleotides agree with TRBD1. This CDR3 has 14 amino acids. The germline CDR1 and CDR2 sequences are SQVTM and ANQGSEA. After removal of 1 base from V and 3 bases from J, the junction contained 6 bases not matched to a gene. CDR3 in amino acids: CSVEGPGQFYEQYF. The CDR3 DNA follows: TGCAGCGTTGAAGGACCGGGACAGTTCTACGAGCAGTACTTC.

This clonotype came up a few times. This rearrangement joins TRBV25-1 to TRBJ2-1; D uncertain. Germline values: CDR1 MGHDK, CDR2 SYGVNS. V was shortened by 6 bases and J by 5 bases, with 8 bases between the two germline ends. The CDR3 totals 12 residues. The CDR3 region has the DNA TGTGCCAGCAGAGTTAATCACAATGAGCAGTTCTTC. It specifies CASRVNHNEQFF.

A few counts support this clonotype. The rearrangement uses TRBV7-2 and TRBJ2-1; 12 nucleotides match TRBD2. Germline V gene lookup returns CDR1 SGHTA and CDR2 FQGNSA. The CDR3 consists of 17 residues. Germline trimming cut 4 bases from V and 2 bases from J; bases unmatched to any gene: 6. CDR3 DNA: TGTGCCAGCAGCTGGTTTCTAGCGGGAGGGCCCTACAATGAGCAGTTCTTC. This translates into CASSWFLAGGPYNEQFF.

The rearrangement uses TRBV20-1 and TRBJ2-1; D perhaps matches TRBD2 (6 bases). Germline lookup yields CDR1 DFQATT and CDR2 SNEGSKA (reference sequence). The ends were cut back, 2 bases at V and 1 base at J, with 15 bases in the middle. CDR3 length equals 16 residues. The CDR3 DNA sequence: TGCAGTGCTAGACCACGCTCTGGGGGGTCCTACAATGAGCAGTTCTTC. This gives the protein CSARPRSGGSYNEQFF.

As concerns this clonotype: A clone one base away is much larger, so this may be a read error. V and J are TRBV18 and TRBJ2-1; D not resolved. Germline V lookup: CDR1 KGHSH, CDR2 LQKENI. The CDR3 runs 13 residues. CDR3 region: CASSPGNNHERFF. The DNA for the CDR3 is TGTGCCAGCTCACCCGGTAACAATCATGAGCGGTTCTTC. Filled out from reference TRBV18 and TRBJ2-1, the complete variable domain reads NAGVMQNPRHLVRRRGQEARLRCSPMKGHSHVYWYRQLPEEGLKFMVYLQKENIIDESGMPKERFSAEFPKEGPSILRIQQVVRGDSAAYFCASSPGNNHERFFGPGTRLTVL.

J is TRBJ1-1 and V is TRBV20-1, with TRBD1 identical over 9 bases. V trimming: 0 bases; J trimming: 3 bases; junction bases outside the gene matches: 5. Germline CDR1 and CDR2: DFQATT and SNEGSKA (reference sequence). CDR3 length: 15 amino acids. CDR3 loop: CSAREQGADYTEAFF. In DNA form, the CDR3 reads TGCAGTGCTAGAGAACAGGGGGCAGATTACACTGAAGCTTTCTTT.

CDR3 loop: CSAATNQAFF. Written as DNA, the CDR3 is TGCAGCGCTGCGACTAACCAAGCTTTCTTT. The chain employs TRBV20-1 and TRBJ1-1; D remains unclear. The CDR3 extends over 10 amino acids. Germline V CDR1 and CDR2: DFQATT, SNEGSKA (reference sequence).

The chain uses TRBV29-1 and TRBJ2-1, with D uncertain. The V gene's germline CDR1 is SQVTM and CDR2 ANQGSEA. Trimming removed 0 bases from V and 9 bases from J, with 18 bases in between. The CDR3 spans 15 residues. CDR3 loop: CSVEDQGMSRSEQFF. For the CDR3, the DNA is TGCAGCGTTGAAGATCAAGGGATGTCGCGGTCTGAGCAGTTCTTC.

This clonotype came up a few times. This chain connects TRBV5-1 to TRBJ1-5, with unresolved D. The CDR3 totals 11 residues. Looked up from germline, CDR1 is SGHRS and CDR2 is YFSETQ. Between the trimmed V and J ends, which lost 5 bases and 7 bases, there was a span of 7 bases. CDR3 residues: CASRPRQPQHF. The CDR3 DNA reads TGCGCCAGCAGACCAAGGCAGCCCCAGCATTTT.

The rearrangement links TRBV7-2 to TRBJ2-5; D is ambiguous. The assigned J gene may be wrong: the sequence end matches TRBJ2-7 better. Germline lookup yields CDR1 SGHTA and CDR2 FQGNSA. This CDR3 has 12 amino acids. The CDR3 is CASRSDVYEQYF. The CDR3 DNA sequence: TGTGCCAGCCGGTCCGACGTCTACGAGCAGTACTTC.

This clonotype was counted only a few times. V and J are TRBV13 and TRBJ2-7; TRBD2 agrees at 8 bases. The V gene end was trimmed by 6 bases and the J gene end by 7 bases; junction bases not matched to a gene: 14. The CDR3 length is 15 residues. Per germline, CDR1 PRHDT and CDR2 FYEKMQ (reference sequence). The CDR3 sequence is CASSVLDSGASEQYF. Here the CDR3 DNA reads TGTGCCAGCAGTGTCCTCGATAGCGGGGCTTCGGAGCAGTACTTC.

The J gene is TRBJ1-4, the V gene TRBV30; no clear D gene. V lost 3 bases, J lost 1 base, and 9 bases lay in between. CDR3 length: 14 residues. Germline CDR1 is GTSNPN and CDR2 is SVGIG (reference sequence). CDR3: CAWSHRGTNEKLFF. CDR3 in DNA: TGTGCCTGGAGCCACCGGGGAACTAATGAAAAACTGTTTTTT.